This T cell receptor beta chain was identified during a study of a mutant IDH1 vaccine in newly diagnosed glioma. Across the study: Patients received vaccination from 4-6 weeks after radiotherapy alone, or with temozolomide cycles. Before enrollment, the patients had been treated with radiotherapy alone, temozolomide alone, or both together. Most of them had received both. Of treated patients, around 60% were men and roughly 40% women, averaging around 44 years.

This CDR3 comprises 12 residues. V was clipped by 1 base and J by 6 bases, with 4 bases between them. CDR1 is LGHNA and CDR2 is YNFKEQ in the germline V gene. Of note for this clone: Its matching antigen is unknown.

The repertoire was sequenced with immunoSEQ multiplex PCR; TCRdb's copy has only in-frame clones and lacks some. The sample consists of about 36,000 clones, 80% of them appearing once. Documented time point: week 11, during vaccination. Each dose delivered 300 ug of mutant IDH1 20-mer peptide subcutaneously with imiquimod. This chain joins TRBV4-2 and TRBJ2-1; D is unclear. Sample: peripheral blood mononuclear cells (PBMCs), taken from a glioma patient whose treatment included an IDH1 peptide vaccine. The source is a woman aged 25 to 45 with glioma. Some clones in this sample may be carry-over from other donors' samples. The CDR3 DNA reads TGTGCCAGCAGCCAAGGGACCAATGAGCAGTTCTTC. Amino acid sequence: CASSQGTNEQFF.